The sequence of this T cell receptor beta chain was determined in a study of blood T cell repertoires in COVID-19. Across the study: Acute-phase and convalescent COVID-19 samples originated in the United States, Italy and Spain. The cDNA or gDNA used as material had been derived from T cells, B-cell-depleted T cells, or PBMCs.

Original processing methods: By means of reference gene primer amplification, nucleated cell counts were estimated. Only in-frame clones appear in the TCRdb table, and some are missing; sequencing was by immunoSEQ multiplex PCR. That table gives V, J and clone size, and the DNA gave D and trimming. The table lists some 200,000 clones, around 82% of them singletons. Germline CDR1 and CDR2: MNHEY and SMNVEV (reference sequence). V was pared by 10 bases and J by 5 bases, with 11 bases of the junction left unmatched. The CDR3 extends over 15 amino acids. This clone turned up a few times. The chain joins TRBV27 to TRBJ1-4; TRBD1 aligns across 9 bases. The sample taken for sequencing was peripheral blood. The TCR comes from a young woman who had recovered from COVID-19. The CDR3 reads CATKDRGRRNEKLFF. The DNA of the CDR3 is TGTGCCACCAAGGACAGGGGTAGAAGGAATGAAAAACTGTTTTTT.